One sample yielded the 18 T cell receptor beta chains listed below, sequenced in a study of T cells after yellow fever vaccination. In TCRdb, the 5' RACE reads were re-called with MiXCR into one record per CDR3 protein. The repertoire holds 150,000 to 200,000 distinct CDR3 sequences, with approximately 10% as singletons. The source material was CD8+ T cells sorted from PBMCs, sampled 15 days after the yellow fever booster vaccination. The receptors were gathered from a man aged 18 to 29 who received the YFV17D yellow fever vaccine.

This clonotype was recorded a few times. As DNA, the CDR3 is TGTGCCAGCAGTTTAAACAGGGGGGGCAATGAGCAGTTCTTC. Protein product: CASSLNRGGNEQFF. The chain carries TRBV27 and TRBJ2-1, with D perhaps TRBD1 (8 bases). The V end was cut by 2 bases, the J end by 6 bases, with 11 bases between. CDR1 is MNHEY, CDR2 SMNVEV, per germline (reference sequence). The CDR3 sequence is 14 residues long.

This clonotype was counted between two and nine times. CDR3 protein: CSVEDYGPAILYGYTF. CDR3 DNA sequence: TGCAGCGTTGAAGATTACGGACCCGCTATCTTGTATGGCTACACCTTC. The rearrangement links TRBV29-1 to TRBJ1-2; D not resolved. CDR1 is SQVTM, CDR2 ANQGSEA, per germline. The germline V and J ends were trimmed by 0 bases and 5 bases, with 19 bases remaining between them. The CDR3 extends over 16 amino acids.

Only a few counts were recorded for this clonotype. The V call is TRBV12-5, the J call TRBJ2-1; maybe TRBD2 (5 bases). Trimming removed 1 base from V and 4 bases from J, with 8 bases in between. CDR3 length: 14 amino acids. CDR1 LGHNT and CDR2 FRNRAP come from the germline V gene. CDR3 DNA sequence: TGTGCTAGTGGTTTGGCTGGACTTTACAATGAGCAGTTCTTC. Translating it yields CASGLAGLYNEQFF.

V is TRBV7-9 and J is TRBJ2-5; 8 positions agree with TRBD2. The length of the CDR3 is 17 residues. Germline V gene data show CDR1 as SEHNR and CDR2 as FQNEAQ (reference sequence). V gave up 5 bases and J gave up 4 bases; unmatched junction bases: 15. CDR3 in DNA: TGTGCCAGCAGCCCCCCTCGGGGGGGGTCCCCCCTAGAGACCCAGTACTTC. This sequence encodes CASSPPRGGSPLETQYF.

This clonotype was recorded a few times. CDR3 DNA sequence: TGTGCCAGCAGTCGGACAGGGTCCGCAGATACGCAGTATTTT. It is translated as CASSRTGSADTQYF. V usage is TRBV6-2 or TRBV6-3 and J usage is TRBJ2-3, with TRBD1 matching over 8 bases. The CDR3 totals 14 residues. Per the germline V gene, CDR1 is MNHEY and CDR2 is SVGEGT. Losses at the gene ends were 5 bases for V and 4 bases for J; bases not matched to a gene: 5.

The chain uses TRBV7-2 and TRBJ2-3; D ambiguous. Germline CDR1 reads SGHTA; CDR2 reads FQGNSA. The CDR3 covers 14 residues. Trimming took off 5 bases at V and 1 base at J, with 10 bases between the two ends. This CDR3 reads CASSNYLRTDTQYF. For the CDR3, the DNA is TGTGCCAGCAGCAACTACCTACGCACAGATACGCAGTATTTT. Drawing the rest from reference TRBV7-2 and TRBJ2-3, the complete variable domain is GAGVSQSPSNKVTEKGKDVELRCDPISGHTALYWYRQSLGQGLEFLIYFQGNSAPDKSGLPSDRFSAERTGGSVSTLTIQRTQQEDSAVYLCASSNYLRTDTQYFGPGTRLTVL.

This clonotype was detected many times. The V and J genes are TRBV7-8 and TRBJ2-1, with 7 bases aligning to TRBD2. The CDR3 covers 15 residues. Germline CDR1 and CDR2: SGHVS and FQNEAQ. V trimming: 3 bases; J trimming: 3 bases; junction bases outside the gene matches: 5. Written as DNA, the CDR3 is TGTGCCAGCAGCTTGGGAGGGATGGACTACAATGAGCAGTTCTTC. Residues: CASSLGGMDYNEQFF. Variable domain in full (rest from reference TRBV7-8 and TRBJ2-1): GAGVSQSPRYKVAKRGQDVALRCDPISGHVSLFWYQQALGQGPEFLTYFQNEAQLDKSGLPSDRFFAERPEGSVSTLKIQRTQQEDSAVYLCASSLGGMDYNEQFFGPGTRLTVL.

V usage is TRBV27 and J usage is TRBJ1-1; D gene ambiguous. The germline V gene has CDR1 MNHEY and CDR2 SMNVEV (reference sequence). V lost 8 bases and J lost 4, with 14 bases in between. The length of the CDR3 is 13 residues. CDR3 sequence reads: CASAPDAGTEAFF. The CDR3 DNA follows: TGTGCCAGCGCCCCGGACGCAGGCACTGAAGCTTTCTTT.

Many counts were recorded for this clonotype. The CDR3: CASSPPGQEGEKLFF. In DNA, the CDR3 is TGTGCCAGCAGTCCGCCGGGACAGGAGGGTGAAAAACTGTTTTTT. V usage is TRBV12-3 or TRBV12-4 and J usage is TRBJ1-4; 8 bases align to TRBD1. The CDR3 has 15 amino acids. V trimming: 5 bases; J trimming: 7 bases; junction bases outside the gene matches: 9.

This rearrangement joins TRBV15 to TRBJ1-1; 9 nucleotides line up with TRBD1. V gave up 4 bases and J gave up 5 bases; unmatched junction bases: 5. This CDR3 contains 14 residues. Germline CDR1 and CDR2: LNHNV and YYDKDF (reference sequence). In nucleotides, the CDR3 is TGTGCCACCAGCACTACAGGGGGCAGAACTGAAGCTTTCTTT. Its translation: CATSTTGGRTEAFF.

The genes are TRBV7-9 and TRBJ1-2, with D maybe TRBD1 (5 bases). V shed 3 bases and J shed 4 bases, with 12 bases lying between them. CDR3 length equals 14 residues. Germline V gene lookup returns CDR1 SEHNR and CDR2 FQNEAQ (reference sequence). CDR3 loop: CASSFRGVGYGYTF. The CDR3 bases are TGTGCCAGCAGCTTTCGGGGGGTTGGCTATGGCTACACCTTC.

This clonotype has a handful of counts. The chain couples TRBV6-6 to TRBJ2-1, with 8 nucleotides matching TRBD1. The CDR3 runs to 14 residues. Germline CDR1 is MNHNY and CDR2 is SVGAGI (reference sequence). Trimming cost V 5 bases and J 6 bases; bases outside gene matches: 6. The CDR3 DNA reads as TGTGCCAGCAGTCTCCCGGACAGGGTCAATGAGCAGTTCTTC. It translates to CASSLPDRVNEQFF.

This chain connects TRBV7-2 to TRBJ1-3; possible D gene TRBD1, 6 bases. With 1 base removed from V and 0 bases from J, the gap between germline ends came to 19 bases. The germline CDR1 and CDR2 sequences are SGHTA and FQGNSA. The CDR3 is 19 amino acids. CDR3 sequence: CASSLGVYRTAASGNTIYF. The CDR3 DNA reads TGTGCCAGCAGCTTAGGCGTTTATCGGACAGCCGCCTCTGGAAACACCATATATTTT.

V is TRBV13 and J is TRBJ1-3, with D unclear. V lost 5 bases and J 5 bases, leaving 28 bases between the germline ends. The CDR3 loop spans 19 amino acids. Per germline, CDR1 PRHDT and CDR2 FYEKMQ (reference sequence). The CDR3 loop reads CASSARFVGYSTGRNTIYF. The DNA for the CDR3 is TGTGCCAGCAGCGCGCGCTTCGTAGGTTACAGTACGGGCCGAAACACCATATATTTT.

This clonotype was seen only a few times. The chain is built from TRBV11-1 and TRBJ2-1; 7 nucleotides align to TRBD2. In germline, CDR1 is SGHAT, CDR2 FQDESV (reference sequence). The CDR3 loop spans 15 amino acids. Trimming at V came to 5 bases and at J to 8 bases, leaving 12 bases not matched to a gene. The CDR3: CASSLTGGRSDEQFF. Here the CDR3 DNA reads TGTGCCAGCAGCCTCACCGGGGGGAGGAGTGATGAGCAGTTCTTC.

This clonotype was picked up many times. The chain links TRBV6-4 to TRBJ2-1; 10 bases are shared with TRBD2. The CDR3 contains 15 residues. Germline V gives CDR1 MRHNA, CDR2 SNTAGT. The trim removed 3 bases at V and 8 bases at J, leaving 7 bases unmatched. The chain's CDR3 is CASSESGGARDEQFF. CDR3 sequence (DNA): TGTGCCAGCAGTGAGAGCGGGGGGGCCCGCGATGAGCAGTTCTTC.

There are a few counts of this clonotype. The chain carries TRBV2 and TRBJ1-1, with D unresolved. V dropped 7 bases and J dropped 3 bases, with 9 bases sitting between them. The germline CDR1 and CDR2 sequences are SNHLY and FYNNEI. The length of the CDR3 is 12 residues. The CDR3 sequence: CASIWADTEAFF. CDR3 nucleotide sequence: TGTGCCAGCATCTGGGCAGACACTGAAGCTTTCTTT.

J is TRBJ2-7 and V is TRBV5-1, with unresolved D. V was pared by 2 bases and J by 4 bases, with 13 bases between. The CDR3 spans 14 residues. CDR1 and CDR2 (germline): SGHRS, YFSETQ. CDR3 residues: CASSFSYSFYEQYV. The DNA of the CDR3 is TGCGCCAGCAGCTTCAGTTACAGTTTTTACGAGCAGTACGTC.